Listed here are 28 T cell receptor beta chains from one sample, sequenced in a study of blood T cells in healthy people across ages (dated by TCRdb to the mid-2010s). Library preparation used 5' RACE. The sequencing machine was an Illumina HiSeq 2500. The second PCR ran for roughly 6 to 11 cycles and used a J-beta primer mix along with a sample-barcoded 5' primer. TCRdb passed the public sequencing reads through fastp at Q25 and MiXCR, retaining productive beta sequences. One record per CDR3 amino acid sequence lists the most common genes and DNA. Counted in this sample were 1.5 million to 2 million distinct CDR3 sequences; roughly a third of them appeared once. 11% of the sample is taken by the ten largest. Source material: blood. The receptors come from a woman in her twenties or thirties in good health.

This clonotype was seen only a few times. The rearrangement joins TRBV9 to TRBJ2-5; 10 bases line up with TRBD2. The CDR3 sequence is 15 residues long. Germline V gene sequence: CDR1 SGDLS, CDR2 YYNGEE. J was trimmed by 7 bases and V by 3 bases; bases with no gene match: 9. The CDR3 loop is CASSASSGTSVTQYF. CDR3 DNA sequence: TGTGCCAGCAGCGCCTCATCCGGGACTAGCGTGACCCAGTACTTC.

With regard to this clonotype: A much larger clone lies one base from this, so it may be a read error. V usage is TRBV7-9 and J usage is TRBJ2-5; 8 bases line up with TRBD1. The CDR3 spans 18 residues. Per germline, CDR1 SEHNR and CDR2 FQNEAQ (reference sequence). The CDR3 region is CVSSSGGQGFKSMETQYF. The CDR3 DNA reads TGTGTCAGCAGCTCCGGTGGACAGGGTTTCAAATCCATGGAGACCCAGTACTTC. Together with reference TRBV7-9 and TRBJ2-5, the CDR3 gives the full variable domain: DTGVSQNPRHKITKRGQNVTFRCDPISEHNRLYWYRQTLGQGPEFLTYFQNEAQLEKSRLLSDRFSAERPKGSFSTLEIQRTEQGDSAMYLCVSSSGGQGFKSMETQYFGPGTRLLVL.

This clonotype was recorded a few times. This sequence joins TRBV28 and TRBJ2-5; maybe TRBD2 (6 bases). The V and J ends lost 4 bases and 5 bases respectively, with 14 bases between them. Germline CDR1 is MDHEN and CDR2 is SYDVKM. This CDR3 spans 14 amino acids. CDR3 region: CASSSYGGSETQYF. CDR3 in DNA: TGTGCCAGCAGTTCATACGGGGGATCTGAGACCCAGTACTTC.

The chain employs TRBV7-9 and TRBJ1-4; 10 positions match TRBD1. CDR1 and CDR2 (germline): SEHNR, FQNEAQ (reference sequence). The CDR3 contains 17 residues. V was clipped by 6 bases and J by 2 bases; unmatched bases: 9. The chain's CDR3 is CASSSGDRGDTNEKLFF. In DNA form, the CDR3 reads TGTGCCAGCAGTTCGGGGGACAGGGGTGATACTAATGAAAAACTGTTTTTT.

J is TRBJ2-1 and V is TRBV7-9; 7 bases map to TRBD1. Germline CDR1 is SEHNR and CDR2 is FQNEAQ (reference sequence). CDR3 size: 15 residues. Trimming at V came to 6 bases and at J to 1 base, leaving 6 bases not matched to a gene. Here the CDR3 DNA reads TGTGCCAGCAGTTTCCGACAGGGTTCCTACAATGAGCAGTTCTTC. It specifies CASSFRQGSYNEQFF. Combining the CDR3 with reference TRBV7-9 and TRBJ2-1 gives the whole variable domain DTGVSQNPRHKITKRGQNVTFRCDPISEHNRLYWYRQTLGQGPEFLTYFQNEAQLEKSRLLSDRFSAERPKGSFSTLEIQRTEQGDSAMYLCASSFRQGSYNEQFFGPGTRLTVL.

This clonotype was counted only a few times. The CDR3: CARGLAGESAQYF. The CDR3 DNA reads TGCGCCAGGGGACTAGCGGGAGAAAGTGCGCAGTACTTC. This rearrangement joins TRBV5-1 to TRBJ2-4, with 14 bases fitting TRBD2. This CDR3 region has 13 residues. J gave up 13 bases and V 8 bases, and 8 bases lay outside the gene matches. CDR1 SGHRS and CDR2 YFSETQ come from the germline V gene. The complete variable domain, with remaining parts taken from reference TRBV5-1 and TRBJ2-4, reads KAGVTQTPRYLIKTRGQQVTLSCSPISGHRSVSWYQQTPGQGLQFLFEYFSETQRNKGNFPGRFSGRQFSNSRSEMNVSTLELGDSALYLCARGLAGESAQYFGAGTRLSVL.

The chain carries TRBV7-3 and TRBJ1-1, with D possibly matching TRBD1 (5 bases). Germline CDR1 reads SGHTA; CDR2 reads FQGTGA. Trimming shortened V by 2 bases and J by 6 bases, and 28 bases separated the two germline ends. There are 19 residues in the CDR3. The CDR3 DNA reads as TGTGCCAGCAGCTTATTACCGGGGGAGATCCGAAAGGGTAACGCTGAAGCTTTCTTT. Translating it yields CASSLLPGEIRKGNAEAFF.

As to this clonotype: This could be a read error, since a much larger clone is one nucleotide away. V usage is TRBV4-1 and J usage is TRBJ2-7; D not certain. CDR1 and CDR2 from the germline V gene are MGHRA and YSYEKL. The CDR3 runs 17 residues. The chain's CDR3 is CASSQDRQSGRSYERYF. The CDR3 bases are TGCGCCAGCAGCCAAGATAGGCAGTCGGGCAGGAGCTACGAGCGGTACTTC.

The chain joins TRBV9 to TRBJ2-7; D unresolved. CDR3 length equals 18 residues. Trimming shortened V by 6 bases and J by 0 bases, and 25 bases separated the two germline ends. Germline V gene lookup returns CDR1 SGDLS and CDR2 YYNGEE. The CDR3 spells CASTCGKAQGEISYEQYF. CDR3 nucleotides: TGTGCCAGCACCTGCGGCAAGGCCCAAGGTGAAATCTCCTACGAGCAGTACTTC.

The chain has TRBV12-3 or TRBV12-4 and TRBJ2-3; 7 bases line up with TRBD2. The length of the CDR3 is 17 residues. The trim removed 4 bases at V and 5 bases at J, leaving 15 bases unmatched. CDR3 sequence reads: CASSSRVSGVEVDTQYF. CDR3 sequence (DNA): TGTGCCAGCAGTTCCCGGGTGAGCGGGGTGGAGGTAGATACGCAGTATTTT.

This clonotype was picked up a small number of times. V and J are TRBV5-1 and TRBJ2-7, with a weak D call TRBD1 (6 bases). The ends were cut back, 0 bases at V and 4 bases at J, with 8 bases in the middle. The CDR3 is 13 residues long. Germline lookup yields CDR1 SGHRS and CDR2 YFSETQ. CDR3 protein: CASSLDREYEQYF. Here the CDR3 DNA reads TGCGCCAGCAGCTTGGACAGGGAGTACGAGCAGTACTTC.

This chain uses TRBV9 with TRBJ2-2, with D maybe TRBD1 (6 bases). Germline assignment: CDR1 SGDLS and CDR2 YYNGEE. Trimming took off 0 bases at V and 3 bases at J, with 9 bases between the two ends. The CDR3 runs 15 residues. The CDR3, as DNA: TGTGCCAGCAGCGTAGCTCCAGGGGACACCGGGGAGCTGTTTTTT. This translates into CASSVAPGDTGELFF.

The chain carries TRBV5-1 and TRBJ1-1; TRBD1 might be the D (6 bases). This CDR3 is built from 16 residues. Trimming stripped 4 bases from V and 0 bases from J, with 16 bases between. CDR1 is SGHRS, CDR2 YFSETQ, per germline. The DNA of the CDR3 is TGCGCCAGCAGCGCGAGGGACATCTTAATGAACACTGAAGCTTTCTTT. This encodes CASSARDILMNTEAFF.

This clonotype was observed many times. The rearrangement links TRBV5-1 to TRBJ2-1; the match to TRBD2 covers 9 bases. The CDR3 sequence is 15 residues long. The germline V gene has CDR1 SGHRS and CDR2 YFSETQ. Trimming cost V 3 bases and J 5 bases; bases outside gene matches: 6. CDR3 DNA sequence: TGCGCCAGCAGCTGGATAGCGGGGGCAAACAATGAGCAGTTCTTC. The encoded protein is CASSWIAGANNEQFF.

The V and J genes are TRBV28 and TRBJ1-2, with D perhaps matching TRBD1 (6 bases). Per the germline V gene, CDR1 is MDHEN and CDR2 is SYDVKM. V dropped 4 bases and J dropped 1 base, with 13 bases sitting between them. The CDR3 has 15 residues. The CDR3, as DNA: TGTGCCAGCAGTTGGAGGGGGGGGATTAACTATGGCTACACCTTC. It specifies CASSWRGGINYGYTF.

This clonotype has only a few counts. This chain links TRBV24-1 with TRBJ2-1; 10 bases match TRBD2. Germline CDR1 KGHDR, CDR2 SFDVKD. The CDR3 has 17 residues. The ends lost 0 bases at V and 6 bases at J; junction bases unmatched: 7. CDR3 residues: CATSDLGASGSGNEQFF. The CDR3 DNA follows: TGTGCCACCAGTGATTTGGGGGCTAGCGGGAGTGGCAATGAGCAGTTCTTC.

This clonotype was counted ten times or more. In DNA, the CDR3 is TGTGCCAGCAGCTTAGTGGAATTCTACGAGCAGTACTTC. This encodes CASSLVEFYEQYF. The V and J genes are TRBV7-2 and TRBJ2-7, with D unresolved. The CDR3 extends over 13 amino acids. The germline V gene has CDR1 SGHTA and CDR2 FQGNSA. V was cut by 1 base and J by 3 bases, with 7 bases left in between.

J is TRBJ2-1 and V is TRBV27; TRBD2 is a possible D gene (5 bases). Germline lookup yields CDR1 MNHEY and CDR2 SMNVEV (reference sequence). CDR3 length: 15 amino acids. Deletions cut 2 bases from V and 4 bases from J, with 12 bases between. The CDR3 DNA reads TGTGCCAGCAGTTTAGAGGGTGGGAAATACAATGAGCAGTTCTTC. Encoded protein: CASSLEGGKYNEQFF.

CDR3 in amino acids: CASSPRDRVNSPLHF. In nucleotides, the CDR3 is TGTGCCAGCAGTCCCCGGGACAGGGTGAATTCACCCCTCCACTTT. The rearrangement links TRBV6-2 or TRBV6-3 to TRBJ1-6; 9 bases fit TRBD1. The J segment lost 7 bases and the V segment lost 5 bases, leaving 6 bases of the junction unmatched. Per germline, CDR1 MNHEY and CDR2 SVGEGT. There are 15 residues in the CDR3.

This clonotype appeared a few times. The chain couples TRBV18 to TRBJ2-7; TRBD2 matches at 7 bases. Losses at the gene ends were 6 bases for V and 2 bases for J; bases not matched to a gene: 4. This CDR3 has 13 residues. Germline loops: CDR1 KGHSH, CDR2 LQKENI. As DNA, the CDR3 is TGTGCCAGCTCCGAGGGGACTACCTACGAGCAGTACTTC. It is translated as CASSEGTTYEQYF.

The chain carries TRBV18 and TRBJ2-7, with TRBD1 identical over 9 bases. CDR3 length: 18 residues. Trimming removed 2 bases from V and 5 bases from J; junction bases left unmatched: 16. Germline V gives CDR1 KGHSH, CDR2 LQKENI. The CDR3 DNA is TGTGCCAGCTCACCAGTAGTCGTCTTGGACAGGGGACGTAACGAGCAGTACTTC. It is translated as CASSPVVVLDRGRNEQYF.

The CDR3 reads CASSSGQGNLEKLFF. The DNA of the CDR3 is TGTGCCAGCAGCTCCGGACAGGGCAATCTTGAAAAACTGTTTTTT. V usage is TRBV7-9 and J usage is TRBJ1-4; 8 bases match TRBD1. Germline V lookup: CDR1 SEHNR, CDR2 FQNEAQ (reference sequence). This CDR3 is 15 amino acids long. V shed 4 bases and J 7 bases; nucleotides not matched to a gene: 8.

The J gene is TRBJ2-1, the V gene TRBV9; D is possibly TRBD1 (5 bases). V was cut by 5 bases and J by 2 bases, with 14 bases left in between. This CDR3 contains 15 residues. Germline V gene data show CDR1 as SGDLS and CDR2 as YYNGEE. CDR3 coding DNA: TGTGCCAGCAGTGCTACCCAGGGCCCCTACAATGAGCAGTTCTTC. Residues: CASSATQGPYNEQFF.

This clonotype was detected only a few times. The chain joins TRBV11-2 to TRBJ2-1; D possibly corresponds to TRBD1 (7 bases). From germline, CDR1 is SGHAT and CDR2 FQNNGV. Trimming removed 7 bases from V and 9 bases from J, with 28 bases in between. CDR3 size: 17 residues. The CDR3 here is CASTSGGEAGGRVEQFF. For the CDR3, the DNA is TGTGCCAGCACCTCAGGTGGGGAGGCAGGGGGTAGAGTTGAGCAGTTCTTC.

This rearrangement joins TRBV6-1 to TRBJ1-5; tentatively, D is TRBD1 (5 bases). V was cut by 2 bases and J by 3 bases, with 8 bases left in between. This CDR3 is 14 amino acids long. Looked up from germline, CDR1 is MNHNS and CDR2 is SASEGT. Written as DNA, the CDR3 is TGTGCCAGCAGTGAAAGAGGGGCCAATCAGCCCCAGCATTTT. Amino acid sequence: CASSERGANQPQHF.

This clonotype was counted a few times. CDR3 protein: CSARALDRRSSGANVLTF. The CDR3 DNA is TGCAGTGCTAGGGCCCTGGACAGGAGGAGCTCTGGGGCCAACGTCCTGACTTTC. J is TRBJ2-6 and V is TRBV20-1; 7 nucleotides match TRBD1. The J segment lost 0 bases and the V segment lost 3 bases, leaving 11 bases of the junction unmatched. CDR3 length: 18 residues. Germline V CDR1 and CDR2: DFQATT, SNEGSKA (reference sequence).

The V gene is TRBV29-1, the J gene TRBJ1-4; 8 positions match TRBD1. The ends lost 7 bases at V and 5 bases at J; junction bases unmatched: 6. CDR3 length equals 13 residues. The V gene's germline CDR1 is SQVTM and CDR2 ANQGSEA. CDR3 loop: CSARTGMNEKLFF. Here the CDR3 DNA reads TGCAGCGCCAGGACAGGGATGAATGAAAAACTGTTTTTT.

This clonotype was detected only a few times. J is TRBJ2-3 and V is TRBV4-2; 7 nucleotides match TRBD2. The CDR3 is made up of 17 amino acids. Germline lookup yields CDR1 LGHNA and CDR2 YNFKEQ. V lost 4 bases, J lost 1 base, and 11 bases stayed unmatched. CDR3 protein: CASSPYSGGRGTDTQYF. As DNA, the CDR3 is TGTGCCAGCAGCCCCTATTCTGGAGGGAGGGGCACAGATACGCAGTATTTT.